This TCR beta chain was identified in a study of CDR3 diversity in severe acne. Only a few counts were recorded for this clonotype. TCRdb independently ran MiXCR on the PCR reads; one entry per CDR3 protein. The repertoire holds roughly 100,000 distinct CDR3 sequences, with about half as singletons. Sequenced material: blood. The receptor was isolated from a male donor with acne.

CDR3 residues: CAISARVQETQYF. DNA for the CDR3: TGTGCCATCAGTGCGCGGGTGCAAGAGACCCAGTACTTC. The V call is TRBV10-3, the J call TRBJ2-5, with D tentatively TRBD2 (5 bases). V was trimmed by 4 bases and J by 2 bases, leaving 8 bases between them. The CDR3 contains 13 residues. CDR1 is ENHRY, CDR2 SYGVKD, per germline.